These 5 T cell receptor beta chains share one sample of origin, sequenced in a study of CD8+ T cells in alopecia areata. Treatment defined: oral pan-JAK inhibitor, 5-10 mg twice daily. After isolation, RNA underwent reverse transcription to generate cDNA as the sequencing template. Sequencing used immunoSEQ multiplex PCR; TCRdb keeps in-frame clones, though not all of them. The sample consists of about 190,000 clones, approximately 60% of them appearing once. The sequencing here drew on CD4+ T cells sorted from blood, taken at week 4, from a patient treated with tofacitinib. All receptors derive from a human donor with alopecia areata.

V is TRBV5-1 and J is TRBJ1-2, with a tentative D call TRBD1 (6 bases). Trimming took off 0 bases at V and 4 bases at J, with 19 bases between the two ends. The length of the CDR3 is 17 residues. Germline-derived CDR1 and CDR2 are SGHRS and YFSETQ. CDR3 region: CASSLGLMTGQGYGYTF. The CDR3 DNA is TGCGCCAGCAGCTTGGGATTGATGACGGGACAAGGCTATGGCTACACCTTC.

This clone was detected only a few times. This sequence joins TRBV7-2 and TRBJ1-1; the D gene is possibly TRBD1 (6 bases). Germline CDR1 reads SGHTA; CDR2 reads FQGNSA. The CDR3 consists of 14 residues. Trimming cost V 5 bases and J 4 bases, with 14 bases left between them. In nucleotides, the CDR3 is TGTGCCAGCAGCCCCAGAAGGGGGGCCACTGAAGCTTTCTTT. Its protein product is CASSPRRGATEAFF.

V and J are TRBV30 and TRBJ2-5; D perhaps matches TRBD2 (7 bases). The germline V gene has CDR1 GTSNPN and CDR2 SVGIG (reference sequence). The CDR3 contains 14 residues. Trimming stripped 0 bases from V and 9 bases from J, with 17 bases between. CDR3 in amino acids: CAWSVPSRGGAQYF. In DNA form, the CDR3 reads TGTGCCTGGAGTGTTCCCTCGCGAGGGGGGGCCCAGTACTTC.

The chain joins TRBV19 to TRBJ2-7, with D maybe TRBD2 (5 bases). V dropped 10 bases and J dropped 5 bases, with 12 bases sitting between them. Looked up from germline, CDR1 is LNHDA and CDR2 is SQIVND (reference sequence). The CDR3 has 11 residues. CDR3 in amino acids: CATKAGDEQYF. The CDR3 region has the DNA TGTGCCACCAAAGCCGGGGACGAGCAGTACTTC.

This clone showed up just a few times. J is TRBJ2-5 and V is TRBV30, with D perhaps TRBD1 or TRBD2 (5 bases each). This CDR3 is built from 13 residues. Germline CDR1 is GTSNPN and CDR2 is SVGIG (reference sequence). V was cut by 4 bases and J by 7 bases, with 16 bases left in between. CDR3 bases: TGTGCCTGGATGGGGGAAACCCGGGGGACCCAGTACTTC. Translating it yields CAWMGETRGTQYF. The full variable domain, in which reference TRBV30 and TRBJ2-5 provide the parts outside the CDR3, is SQTIHQWPATLVQPVGSPLSLECTVEGTSNPNLYWYRQAAGRGLQLLFYSVGIGQISSEVPQNLSASRPQDRQFILSSKKLLLSDSGFYLCAWMGETRGTQYFGPGTRLLVL.